A single sample gave rise to the 12 T cell receptor beta chains below, sequenced in a study of blood T cell repertoires in COVID-19 (dated by TCRdb to about 2020). Library preparation used the immunoSEQ multiplex PCR assay. Sourced from immuneACCESS, this table was stored by TCRdb with only in-frame sequences that have V and J called. A share of the clones is absent; for the studies checked, an unresolved V gene accounts for under half, and the remainder has no known explanation. The sample yields roughly 68,000 clones; roughly 88% were counted once. The leading ten clones occupy approximately 6.8% of the sample. Sequencing was done on a sample of peripheral blood. All receptors come from a woman in her sixties or seventies with acute or convalescent COVID-19.

This rearrangement joins TRBV28 to TRBJ2-4; D is possibly TRBD2 (6 bases). V was pared by 3 bases and J by 0 bases, with 15 bases between. The CDR3 totals 17 residues. From germline, CDR1 is MDHEN and CDR2 SYDVKM. CDR3 in DNA: TGTGCCAGCAGTTTTCGGAAAAGGAGGGAAGCCAAAAACATTCAGTACTTC. This gives the protein CASSFRKRREAKNIQYF.

The V gene is TRBV30, the J gene TRBJ1-5; D is ambiguous. V lost 1 base to trimming and J lost 5 bases, with 12 bases between them. There are 14 residues in the CDR3. CDR1 and CDR2 from the germline V gene are GTSNPN and SVGIG (reference sequence). DNA of the CDR3: TGTGCCTGGAGTGGTCCCGCTCGCGATCAGCCCCAGCATTTT. As protein: CAWSGPARDQPQHF.

A single count supports this clone. The chain recombines TRBV5-6 with TRBJ1-4, with 9 bases matching TRBD1. V was clipped by 4 bases and J by 8 bases; unmatched bases: 6. The germline V gene has CDR1 SGHDT and CDR2 YYEEEE. The CDR3 has 14 residues. The DNA of the CDR3 is TGTGCCAGCAGCCCGGGACAGGGTGGAGAAAAACTGTTTTTT. Protein product: CASSPGQGGEKLFF.

This chain connects TRBV27 to TRBJ1-2; D ambiguous. This CDR3 has 12 amino acids. The germline V and J ends were trimmed by 5 bases and 4 bases, with 8 bases remaining between them. Germline V lookup: CDR1 MNHEY, CDR2 SMNVEV (reference sequence). CDR3 nucleotides: TGTGCCAGCAGTCCTTCGGGCTATGGCTACACCTTC. This sequence encodes CASSPSGYGYTF.

This CDR3 is CASSLQSGTGTEAFF. The DNA for the CDR3 is TGTGCCAGCAGCCTGCAATCCGGGACAGGGACTGAAGCTTTCTTT. The chain couples TRBV7-2 to TRBJ1-1; 9 nucleotides agree with TRBD1. Unmatched junction bases numbered 9, after V lost 5 bases and J lost 5 bases. Germline lookup yields CDR1 SGHTA and CDR2 FQGNSA. The CDR3 has 15 residues.

The chain links TRBV6-5 to TRBJ1-1; weak D call: TRBD1 (5 bases). The V gene lost 0 bases and the J gene lost 0 bases, with 11 bases spanning the gap. Germline V lookup: CDR1 MNHEY, CDR2 SVGAGI. The CDR3 spans 16 residues. The CDR3 DNA reads TGTGCCAGCAGTTACTCGGAGAGACAGTTGAACACTGAAGCTTTCTTT. This sequence encodes CASSYSERQLNTEAFF.

The rearrangement links TRBV10-3 to TRBJ1-5, with TRBD1 identical over 11 bases. The V and J ends lost 4 bases and 7 bases, in that order; junction bases with no gene match: 6. In germline, CDR1 is ENHRY, CDR2 SYGVKD. This CDR3 region has 15 residues. CDR3 region: CAISVDRGLGQPQHF. CDR3 sequence (DNA): TGTGCCATCAGTGTGGACAGGGGGCTCGGGCAGCCCCAGCATTTT.

This rearrangement joins TRBV5-6 to TRBJ1-5; a weak D match, TRBD1 (6 bases). The CDR3 is made up of 14 amino acids. Trimming removed 6 bases at V and 7 bases at J, with 17 bases between. The germline CDR1 and CDR2 sequences are SGHDT and YYEEEE. In DNA form, the CDR3 reads TGTGCCAGCACATCGGGGGGGCTGGGGCAGCCCCAGCATTTT. This sequence encodes CASTSGGLGQPQHF.

The rearrangement links TRBV28 to TRBJ2-2; D is undetermined. The germline V gene encodes CDR1 MDHEN and CDR2 SYDVKM. Trimming shortened V by 2 bases and J by 6 bases, and 7 bases separated the two germline ends. CDR3 length: 13 residues. The CDR3 loop is CASSLGQSGELFF. The DNA of the CDR3 is TGTGCCAGCAGTTTAGGGCAATCCGGGGAGCTGTTTTTT.

This chain uses TRBV5-8 with TRBJ1-1, with D uncertain. The ends were cut back, 4 bases at V and 11 bases at J, with 9 bases in the middle. Germline lookup yields CDR1 SGHTS and CDR2 YDEGEE. The CDR3 sequence is 10 residues long. The CDR3 sequence is CASSISEAFF. In DNA, the CDR3 is TGTGCCAGCAGCATCAGCGAGGCTTTCTTT.

The genes are TRBV6-2 or TRBV6-3 and TRBJ1-5; the match to TRBD1 covers 7 bases. CDR1 and CDR2 (germline): MNHEY, SVGEGT. V lost 4 bases to trimming and J lost 7 bases; unmatched junction nucleotides: 10. This CDR3 contains 15 residues. The CDR3 protein is CASSSTGRSGQPQHF. Written as DNA, the CDR3 is TGTGCCAGCAGTTCGACAGGGAGAAGTGGACAGCCCCAGCATTTT.

CDR3 residues: CASSDRGFTDTQYF. The CDR3 nucleotides are TGTGCCAGTAGTGACAGGGGCTTCACAGATACGCAGTATTTT. This chain links TRBV19 with TRBJ2-3; 8 positions match TRBD1. V dropped 5 bases and J dropped 2; count of bases not matched to a gene: 3. Looked up from germline, CDR1 is LNHDA and CDR2 is SQIVND (reference sequence). The CDR3 consists of 14 residues.